Below are 7 T cell receptor beta chains sequenced from a single sample in a study of shared clonotypes between healthy human individuals. Assay: immunoSEQ multiplex PCR; the TCRdb copy retains only in-frame clones and omits some. Among around 500,000 clones listed, roughly four fifths were seen once. The sample was PBMCs. The receptors originated from a woman aged 40 to 50 in good health. Some clones in this sample may be carry-over from other donors' samples.

The genes are TRBV30 and TRBJ1-1; D possibly corresponds to TRBD1 (6 bases). The germline CDR1 and CDR2 sequences are GTSNPN and SVGIG (reference sequence). The V gene lost 3 bases and the J gene lost 3 bases, with 17 bases spanning the gap. This CDR3 comprises 15 residues. Written as DNA, the CDR3 is TGTGCCTGGAGGGACCCGGGGAGGGGGGACACTGAAGCTTTCTTT. It codes for CAWRDPGRGDTEAFF. The full variable domain, rest sourced from reference TRBV30 and TRBJ1-1, is SQTIHQWPATLVQPVGSPLSLECTVEGTSNPNLYWYRQAAGRGLQLLFYSVGIGQISSEVPQNLSASRPQDRQFILSSKKLLLSDSGFYLCAWRDPGRGDTEAFFGQGTRLTVV.

This clone was seen a few times. The genes are TRBV11-2 and TRBJ1-3; possible D gene TRBD1, 5 bases. The CDR3 consists of 14 residues. Per the germline V gene, CDR1 is SGHAT and CDR2 is FQNNGV. Trimming removed 5 bases from V and 8 bases from J, with 16 bases in between. DNA for the CDR3: TGTGCCAGCAGCGCACACAGCACGGGGGACACCATATATTTT. Translation: CASSAHSTGDTIYF.

The J gene is TRBJ2-5, the V gene TRBV7-2; 8 bases map to TRBD2. Germline values: CDR1 SGHTA, CDR2 FQGNSA. V dropped 5 bases and J dropped 4; count of bases not matched to a gene: 6. The CDR3 covers 14 residues. In DNA form, the CDR3 reads TGTGCCAGCAGCAGGGAAGCGGGAGTAGAGACCCAGTACTTC. Translating gives CASSREAGVETQYF. Using reference TRBV7-2 and TRBJ2-5 for the parts outside the CDR3, the full variable domain is GAGVSQSPSNKVTEKGKDVELRCDPISGHTALYWYRQSLGQGLEFLIYFQGNSAPDKSGLPSDRFSAERTGGSVSTLTIQRTQQEDSAVYLCASSREAGVETQYFGPGTRLLVL.

This clone was observed many times. The chain employs TRBV7-2 and TRBJ2-7; the match to TRBD1 covers 7 bases. CDR1 and CDR2 from the germline V gene are SGHTA and FQGNSA. CDR3 size: 13 residues. V dropped 6 bases and J dropped 3; count of bases not matched to a gene: 5. The CDR3 coding sequence is TGTGCCAGCAGGCCTACAGGGGTCTACGAGCAGTACTTC. This gives the protein CASRPTGVYEQYF. The full variable domain, in which reference TRBV7-2 and TRBJ2-7 provide the parts outside the CDR3, is GAGVSQSPSNKVTEKGKDVELRCDPISGHTALYWYRQSLGQGLEFLIYFQGNSAPDKSGLPSDRFSAERTGGSVSTLTIQRTQQEDSAVYLCASRPTGVYEQYFGPGTRLTVT.

The chain links TRBV6-5 to TRBJ2-7; D uncertain. The germline V and J ends were trimmed by 4 bases and 2 bases, with 18 bases remaining between them. Germline V gene data show CDR1 as MNHEY and CDR2 as SVGAGI. CDR3 size: 16 residues. The CDR3 sequence: CASSCPPNRIAYEQYF. As DNA, the CDR3 is TGTGCCAGCAGTTGCCCCCCTAATAGGATCGCCTACGAGCAGTACTTC.

V gene TRBV7-2 combines with J gene TRBJ1-2, with D perhaps TRBD1 (6 bases). The V and J ends lost 2 bases and 5 bases respectively, with 12 bases between them. The CDR3 spans 14 residues. Germline V gene lookup returns CDR1 SGHTA and CDR2 FQGNSA. This CDR3 is CASSLLQGGYGYTF. The CDR3 nucleotides read TGTGCCAGCAGCTTATTACAGGGAGGTTATGGCTACACCTTC.

Turning to this clone: A read error is likely here: a far larger clone is one base away. Additional DNA sequences in this sample encode the identical CDR3. This chain links TRBV30 with TRBJ1-1; D uncertain. The germline gives CDR1 GTSNPN, CDR2 SVGIG (reference sequence). The CDR3 has 15 amino acids. CDR3: CAWSVGPQLNTEAFF. CDR3 in DNA: TGTGCCTGGAGTGTAGGCCCTCAACTGAACACTGAGGCTTTCTTT.